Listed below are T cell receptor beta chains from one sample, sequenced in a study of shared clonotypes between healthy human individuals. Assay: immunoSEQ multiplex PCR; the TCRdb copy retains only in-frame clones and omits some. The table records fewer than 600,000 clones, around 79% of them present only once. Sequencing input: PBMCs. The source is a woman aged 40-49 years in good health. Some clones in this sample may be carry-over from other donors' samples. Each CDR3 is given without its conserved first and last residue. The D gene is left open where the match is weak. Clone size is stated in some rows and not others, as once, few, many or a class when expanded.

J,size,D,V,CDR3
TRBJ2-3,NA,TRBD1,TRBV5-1,ASSLRQGRLDTQY
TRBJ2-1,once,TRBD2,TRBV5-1,ASSSGLADEQF
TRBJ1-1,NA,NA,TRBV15,ATSRPRGYTEAF
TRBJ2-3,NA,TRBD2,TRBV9,ASSPGLAGADQY
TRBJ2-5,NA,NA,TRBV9,ASSVRGGSYQETQY
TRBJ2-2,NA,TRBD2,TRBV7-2,ASRSAGGTGELF
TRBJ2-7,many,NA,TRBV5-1,ASSLFGEAGEQY
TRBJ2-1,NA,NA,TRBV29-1,SVVQGPTNNEQF
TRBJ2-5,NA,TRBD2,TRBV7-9,ASSLKREAPGTQY
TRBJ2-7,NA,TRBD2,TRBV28,AAVAGAPTYEQY
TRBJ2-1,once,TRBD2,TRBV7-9,ASSRTSGRDGEQF
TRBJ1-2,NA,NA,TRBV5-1,ASSLGHDRYT
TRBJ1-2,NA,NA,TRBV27,ASSLSGSYGYT
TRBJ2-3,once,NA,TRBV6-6,ASSYGTDTQY
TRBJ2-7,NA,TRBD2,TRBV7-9,ASSLAGSGRPQGEQY
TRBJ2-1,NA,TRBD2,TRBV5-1,ASSVTGLPYNEQF
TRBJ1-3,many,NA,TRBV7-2,ASSFRVSSGNTIY
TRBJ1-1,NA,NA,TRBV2,ASSARASLNTEAF
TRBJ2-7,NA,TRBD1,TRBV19,ASSGTGGAYEQY
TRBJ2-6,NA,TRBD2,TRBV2,ASSSGLAVSGANVLT
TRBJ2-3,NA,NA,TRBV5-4,ASSSGSTDTQY
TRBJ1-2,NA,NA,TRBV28,ASIPGGGNNYGYT
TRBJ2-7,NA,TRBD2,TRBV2,ASSGGLAGSNEQY
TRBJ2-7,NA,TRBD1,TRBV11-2,ASSLEGDRVSYEQY
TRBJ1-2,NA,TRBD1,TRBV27,ASSPSRRGHGYT
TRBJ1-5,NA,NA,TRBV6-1,ASTFSYSNQPQH
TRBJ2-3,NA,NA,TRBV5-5,ASSPVPGEGTDTQY
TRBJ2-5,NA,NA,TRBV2,ASRFDRHQETQY
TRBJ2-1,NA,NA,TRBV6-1,ASSDYGSRAYNEQF
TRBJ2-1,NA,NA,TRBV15,ATSRDRGRQF
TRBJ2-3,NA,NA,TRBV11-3,ASSLGGQTDTQY
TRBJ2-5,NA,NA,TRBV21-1,ASSKVGYRDGEEKQETQY
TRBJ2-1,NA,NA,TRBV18,ASSPWQSSYNEQF
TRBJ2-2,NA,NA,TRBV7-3,ASSFERSNAGELF
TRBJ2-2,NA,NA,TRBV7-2,ASSRLSGGLVTGELF
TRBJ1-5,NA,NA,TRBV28,ASSPGPVLLYQPQH
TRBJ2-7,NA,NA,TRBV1,TSSQGTSGTSSYEQY
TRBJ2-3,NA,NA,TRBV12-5,ASGRGLRTDTQY
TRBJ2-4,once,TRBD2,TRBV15,ATSRGGENKNIQY
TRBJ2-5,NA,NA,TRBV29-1,SVEPLGETRY
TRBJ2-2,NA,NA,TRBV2,ASTPVGGGDTGELF